This TCR beta chain was recovered during a study of identical twins. Study outcomes and limitations: Conclusions came from cross-sectional statistical analysis, not from following the same donors. Within beta out-of-frame sequences, the excess sharing observed between twins was weaker.

CDR3 length: 12 amino acids. V was clipped by 3 bases and J by 9 bases, with 12 bases between them. From the 5' RACE reads, TCRdb called clonotypes with MiXCR, one entry per CDR3 protein. The repertoire has about 570,000 distinct CDR3 sequences, around a tenth of them found once; the top ten carry under 3%. Many counts were recorded for this clonotype. The antigen is not known. A further study also used this sample, focusing on yellow fever vaccine responses in identical twins.

The V and J genes are TRBV12-3 or TRBV12-4 and TRBJ2-7; weak D call: TRBD1 (5 bases). Sequenced material: PBMCs. This sequence was found in a woman aged 18-29 years in good health. The chain's CDR3 is CASSLSDTGQYF. The CDR3 DNA follows: TGTGCCAGCAGTTTGTCGGACACAGGGCAGTACTTC.